Reported below is one T cell receptor (beta chain). Its antigen is unidentified. The germline CDR1 and CDR2 sequences are GTSNPN and SVGIG (reference sequence). The CDR3 consists of 13 residues. J gave up 7 bases and V 3 bases, and 6 bases lay outside the gene matches. The sample is drawn from a study of vaccination and CD4 T cells after COVID-19. Treatment described: roughly nine-day PBMC culture with coronavirus spike peptide pools or control peptides (ViraFEST assay). The cultures had half their medium swapped for fresh IL-2 medium on days 3 and 7. Oncomine TCR Beta short-read sequencing was applied to DNA from cultured CD4+ T cells. TCRdb reprocessed the PCR reads via MiXCR and lists one record per CDR3 protein. The table shows a few thousand distinct CDR3 sequences, with about a third occurring only once.

Material: CD4+ T cells from blood, cultured in vitro. This sequence was found in a human donor who had recovered from COVID-19. The chain couples TRBV30 to TRBJ1-5; 7 bases map to TRBD1. The CDR3 spells CAWSVQGNQPQHF. As DNA, the CDR3 is TGTGCCTGGAGCGTACAGGGGAACCAGCCCCAGCATTTT.